This T cell receptor (beta chain) was recorded in a study of technical replicates of blood from a handful of donors. Generated by immunoSEQ multiplex PCR, the TCRdb table keeps only in-frame clones and is missing some. This repertoire shows 65,000 to 80,000 clones, 85% to 95% found once; its top ten account for 0.35% to 0.45%. The specimen sequenced was T cells isolated from PBMCs. This TCR was recovered from a human donor in good health.

The CDR3: CASSQENGRVEQFF. CDR3 sequence (DNA): TGCGCCAGCAGCCAAGAAAACGGGAGGGTAGAGCAGTTCTTC. The rearrangement links TRBV4-1 to TRBJ2-1, with 8 bases that match TRBD2. The V and J ends lost 0 bases and 10 bases, in that order; junction bases with no gene match: 5. There are 14 residues in the CDR3. The germline gives CDR1 MGHRA, CDR2 YSYEKL.